This T cell receptor beta chain derives from a study of blood T cell repertoires in COVID-19. Study-wide background: Sources were T cells, B-cell-depleted T cells, or PBMCs; the material itself was cDNA or gDNA.

As processed by the authors: Quantification of nucleated cells was approximated via reference gene primer amplification. Only in-frame clones appear in the TCRdb table, and some are missing; sequencing was by immunoSEQ multiplex PCR. The V and J calls and the clone size are those of that table, but D and trimming were determined from the DNA. The sample lists 150,000 to 200,000 clones; 81% were seen once. This clone was detected once. The CDR3 has 14 amino acids. With 6 bases clipped from V and 3 bases from J, the junction kept 8 bases outside the gene matches. Germline V lookup: CDR1 SQVTM, CDR2 ANQGSEA.

The specimen sequenced was peripheral blood. The gene calls are TRBV29-1 and TRBJ1-1; 9 bases are shared with TRBD1. The receptor's source is a woman older than 75 with COVID-19, enrolled during active disease. As DNA, the CDR3 is TGCAGCGTCTATCCGGGACAGGGCGACACTGAAGCTTTCTTT. Protein: CSVYPGQGDTEAFF.